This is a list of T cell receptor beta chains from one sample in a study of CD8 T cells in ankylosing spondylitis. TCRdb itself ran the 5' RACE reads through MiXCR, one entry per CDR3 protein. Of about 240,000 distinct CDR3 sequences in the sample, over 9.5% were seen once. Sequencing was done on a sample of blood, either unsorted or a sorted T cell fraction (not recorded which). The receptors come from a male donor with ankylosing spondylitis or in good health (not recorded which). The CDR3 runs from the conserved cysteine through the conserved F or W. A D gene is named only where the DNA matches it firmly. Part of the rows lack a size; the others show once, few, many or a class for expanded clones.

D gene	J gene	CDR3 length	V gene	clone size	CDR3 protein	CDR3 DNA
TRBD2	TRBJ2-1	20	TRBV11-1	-	CASSSRAGQRGALNGNEQFF	TGTGCCAGCAGCTCCCGTGCCGGTCAGCGGGGGGCTTTAAATGGAAATGAACAGTTCTTC
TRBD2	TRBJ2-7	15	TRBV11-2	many	CASSLPGLPPSEQYF	TGTGCCAGCAGCTTACCGGGACTACCACCGTCCGAGCAGTACTTC
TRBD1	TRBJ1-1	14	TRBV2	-	CASTPRQGGTEAFF	TGTGCCAGTACTCCAAGACAGGGCGGCACTGAAGCTTTCTTT
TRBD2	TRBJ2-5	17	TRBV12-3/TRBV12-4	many	CASSFGLAGGVGETQYF	TGTGCCAGCAGTTTTGGACTAGCGGGAGGCGTCGGGGAGACCCAGTACTTC
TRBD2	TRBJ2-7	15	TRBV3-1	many	CASSPGLAGSYEQYF	TGTGCCAGCAGCCCTGGACTAGCGGGATCCTACGAGCAGTACTTC
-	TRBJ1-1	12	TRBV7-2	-	CASSFWGAEAFF	TGTGCCAGCAGCTTTTGGGGAGCTGAAGCTTTCTTT
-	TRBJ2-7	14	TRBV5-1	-	CASSPGTDSYEQYF	TGCGCCAGCAGCCCCGGGACGGATTCTTACGAGCAGTACTTC
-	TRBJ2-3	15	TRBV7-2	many	CASSSGTQRGGTQYF	TGTGCCAGCAGCTCCGGGACCCAGAGGGGGGGTACGCAGTATTTT
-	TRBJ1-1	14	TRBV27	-	CASSPRKGNTEAFF	TGTGCCAGCAGTCCAAGGAAGGGGAACACTGAAGCTTTCTTT
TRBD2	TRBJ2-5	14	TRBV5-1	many	CASSYSGDQETQYF	TGCGCCAGCAGCTATAGCGGGGATCAAGAGACCCAGTACTTC
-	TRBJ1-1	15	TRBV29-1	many	CSVAFLDGTPGRAFF	TGCAGCGTAGCCTTCTTAGACGGGACTCCAGGACGGGCTTTCTTT
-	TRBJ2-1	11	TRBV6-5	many	CASKRLTEQFF	TGTGCCAGCAAAAGACTTACTGAGCAGTTCTTC
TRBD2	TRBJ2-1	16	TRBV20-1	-	CSARGTPSGIHNEQFF	TGCAGTGCTAGAGGGACCCCTAGCGGGATACACAATGAGCAGTTCTTC
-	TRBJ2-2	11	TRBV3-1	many	CASSRSGELFF	TGTGCCAGCAGCCGGTCCGGGGAGCTGTTTTTT
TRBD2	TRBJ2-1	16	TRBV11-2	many	CASSVTGTSVLNEQFF	TGTGCCAGCAGCGTTACCGGGACTAGCGTTCTCAATGAGCAGTTCTTC
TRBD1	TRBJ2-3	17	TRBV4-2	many	CASSQDPTGGGTDTQYF	TGTGCCAGCAGCCAAGATCCCACAGGGGGCGGGACAGATACGCAGTATTTT
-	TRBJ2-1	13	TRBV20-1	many	CSAQPTSYNEQFF	TGCAGTGCCCAACCGACTAGTTACAATGAGCAGTTCTTC
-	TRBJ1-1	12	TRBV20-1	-	CSASVGANRTFF	TGCAGTGCTAGCGTAGGGGCGAACCGAACTTTCTTT
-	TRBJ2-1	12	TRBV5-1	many	CASSEGLDEQFF	TGCGCCAGCAGCGAGGGGCTCGATGAGCAGTTCTTC
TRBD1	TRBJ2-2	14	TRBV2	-	CAQVKDRGTGELFF	TGTGCCCAGGTTAAGGACAGGGGTACCGGGGAGCTGTTTTTT
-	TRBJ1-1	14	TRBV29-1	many	CSVEEGRQNTEAFF	TGCAGCGTTGAAGAAGGGAGACAGAACACTGAAGCTTTCTTT
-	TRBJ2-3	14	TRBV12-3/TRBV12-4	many	CASLYNGQGHTQYF	TGTGCCAGCCTTTATAATGGTCAGGGCCATACGCAGTATTTT
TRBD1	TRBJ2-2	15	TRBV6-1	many	CASSRDRVYTGELFF	TGTGCCAGCAGCCGGGACAGGGTCTACACCGGGGAGCTGTTTTTT
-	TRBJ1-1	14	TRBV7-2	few	CASSLEPGRTEAFF	TGTGCCAGCAGCTTAGAACCAGGCCGCACTGAAGCTTTCTTT
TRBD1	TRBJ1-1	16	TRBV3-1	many	CASSQEWDRGNTEAFF	TGTGCCAGCAGCCAAGAGTGGGACAGGGGGAACACTGAAGCTTTCTTT
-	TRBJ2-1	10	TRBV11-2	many	CASDRDPQFF	TGTGCCAGCGACCGGGACCCGCAGTTCTTC
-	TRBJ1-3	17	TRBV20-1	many	CSARDLRDPYSGNTIYF	TGCAGTGCTAGAGATCTGAGGGACCCCTACTCTGGAAACACCATATATTTT
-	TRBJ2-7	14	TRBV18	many	CASSPRRPSYEQYF	TGTGCCAGCTCACCACGACGGCCCTCCTACGAGCAGTACTTC
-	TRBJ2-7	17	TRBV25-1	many	CASSENIGTGATYEQYF	TGTGCCAGCAGTGAAAATATCGGTACGGGAGCTACCTACGAGCAGTACTTC
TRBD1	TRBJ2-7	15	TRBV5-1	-	CASSLEPDRGYEQYF	TGCGCCAGCAGCTTGGAACCGGACAGGGGCTACGAGCAGTACTTC
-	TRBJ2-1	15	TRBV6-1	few	CASGSSGLVYNEQFF	TGTGCCAGCGGATCGAGCGGGCTCGTCTACAATGAGCAGTTCTTC
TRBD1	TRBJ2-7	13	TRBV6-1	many	CASRTDRAYEQYF	TGTGCCAGCAGGACGGACAGGGCCTACGAGCAGTACTTC
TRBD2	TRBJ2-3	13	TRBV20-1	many	CSGGTSDKDTQYF	TGCAGTGGAGGGACTAGCGATAAGGATACGCAGTATTTT
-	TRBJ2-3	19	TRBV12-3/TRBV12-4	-	CASSFSRTPDSLYTDTQYF	TGTGCCAGCAGTTTTTCCCGAACCCCCGACAGCCTTTACACAGATACGCAGTATTTT
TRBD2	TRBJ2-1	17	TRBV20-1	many	CSARSLGLAGGYNEQFF	TGCAGTGCTAGATCCCTTGGACTAGCGGGGGGGTACAATGAGCAGTTCTTC
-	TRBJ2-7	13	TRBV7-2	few	CASSFLEFGEQYF	TGTGCCAGCAGCTTCCTCGAATTCGGGGAGCAGTACTTC
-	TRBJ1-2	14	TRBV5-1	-	CASSSTGRTYGYTF	TGCGCCAGCAGCTCCACGGGACGGACCTATGGCTACACCTTC
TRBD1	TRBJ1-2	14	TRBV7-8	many	CASSVRDRSYGYTF	TGTGCCAGCAGCGTCCGGGACAGGAGCTATGGCTACACCTTC
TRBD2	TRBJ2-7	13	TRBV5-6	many	CASSPTSNDEQYF	TGTGCCAGCAGCCCGACTAGCAACGACGAGCAGTACTTC
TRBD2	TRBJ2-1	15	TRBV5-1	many	CASSLGSGAQNEQFF	TGCGCCAGCAGCTTGGGAAGCGGGGCTCAGAATGAGCAGTTCTTC
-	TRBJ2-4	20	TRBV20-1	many	CSARDRGESGSPLAKNIQYF	TGCAGTGCTAGAGATCGGGGAGAGAGTGGGAGCCCATTAGCCAAAAACATTCAGTACTTC
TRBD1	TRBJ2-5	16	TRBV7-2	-	CASSLGDTRQGETQYF	TGTGCCAGCAGCTTAGGGGACACACGACAGGGAGAGACCCAGTACTTC
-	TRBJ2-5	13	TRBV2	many	CAGTTGVQETQYF	TGTGCCGGAACTACAGGAGTCCAAGAGACCCAGTACTTC
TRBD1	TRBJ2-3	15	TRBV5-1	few	CASSTGQGIEDTQYF	TGCGCCAGCAGCACAGGACAGGGTATCGAAGATACGCAGTATTTT
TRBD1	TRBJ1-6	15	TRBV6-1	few	CASSGGQGLNSPLHF	TGTGCCAGCAGTGGAGGACAGGGGCTGAATTCACCCCTCCACTTT
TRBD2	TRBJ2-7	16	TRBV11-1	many	CASSPDRLAGPSEQYF	TGTGCCAGCAGCCCGGACAGACTAGCGGGACCGAGCGAGCAGTACTTC